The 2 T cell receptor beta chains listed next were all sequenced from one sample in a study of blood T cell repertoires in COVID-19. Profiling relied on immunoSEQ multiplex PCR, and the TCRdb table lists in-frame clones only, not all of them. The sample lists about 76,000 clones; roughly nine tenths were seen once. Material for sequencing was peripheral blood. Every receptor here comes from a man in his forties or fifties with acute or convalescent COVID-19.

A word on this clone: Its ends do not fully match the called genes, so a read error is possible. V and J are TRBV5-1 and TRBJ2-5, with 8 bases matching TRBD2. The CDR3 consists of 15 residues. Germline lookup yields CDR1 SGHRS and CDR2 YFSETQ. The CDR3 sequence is CTSSLLAGGPETQYF. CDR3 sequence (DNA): TGCACCAGCAGCTTGTTGGCGGGAGGCCCAGAGACCCAGTACTTC.

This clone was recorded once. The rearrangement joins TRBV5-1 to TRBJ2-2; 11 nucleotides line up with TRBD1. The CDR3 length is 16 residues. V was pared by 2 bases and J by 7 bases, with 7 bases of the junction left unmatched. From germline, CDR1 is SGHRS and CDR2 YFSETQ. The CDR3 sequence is CASSFLGQGAGGELFF. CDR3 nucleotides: TGCGCCAGCAGCTTTCTAGGACAGGGGGCAGGCGGGGAGCTGTTTTTT.